These 5 T cell receptor beta chains share one sample of origin, sequenced in a study of CD8 T cells in ankylosing spondylitis. In TCRdb, the 5' RACE reads were re-called with MiXCR into one record per CDR3 protein. The table has about 42,000 distinct CDR3 sequences, under 4.5% seen once. The source material was blood, either unsorted or a sorted T cell fraction (not recorded which). These receptors originate from a female donor with ankylosing spondylitis or in good health (not recorded which).

There are many counts of this clonotype. The V and J genes are TRBV9 and TRBJ2-1; 7 bases agree with TRBD1. The junction had 10 bases not matched to a gene; V was cut back by 1 base and J by 6 bases. This CDR3 contains 16 residues. Germline CDR1 reads SGDLS; CDR2 reads YYNGEE. CDR3 protein: CASSVTDLTGANEQFF. The CDR3 coding sequence is TGTGCCAGCAGCGTAACGGATTTAACAGGGGCCAATGAGCAGTTCTTC.

By its share, this clonotype is medium-sized. The V gene is TRBV9, the J gene TRBJ2-5, with TRBD2 identical over 8 bases. The trim removed 4 bases at V and 0 bases at J, leaving 11 bases unmatched. CDR1 and CDR2 from the germline V gene are SGDLS and YYNGEE. The CDR3 runs to 17 residues. This chain's CDR3 is CASSSRGQRGYQETQYF. Here the CDR3 DNA reads TGTGCCAGCAGCTCAAGAGGGCAGCGGGGGTACCAAGAGACCCAGTACTTC.

At least ten counts were recorded for this clonotype. The chain joins TRBV9 to TRBJ2-5; tentatively, D is TRBD1 (6 bases). The V gene's germline CDR1 is SGDLS and CDR2 YYNGEE. The V and J ends lost 4 bases and 3 bases respectively, with 16 bases between them. There are 15 residues in the CDR3. CDR3 region: CASSPSPGAEETQYF. In DNA form, the CDR3 reads TGTGCCAGCAGCCCCTCCCCAGGGGCGGAAGAGACCCAGTACTTC.

This clonotype was found many times. J is TRBJ2-7 and V is TRBV9, with D hard to call. The V and J ends lost 1 base and 5 bases respectively, with 10 bases between them. The CDR3 extends over 13 amino acids. Germline V gene lookup returns CDR1 SGDLS and CDR2 YYNGEE. CDR3 sequence (DNA): TGTGCCAGCAGCGTACGGATGGCCGACGAGCAGTACTTC. Encoded protein: CASSVRMADEQYF.

This clonotype appeared many times. The CDR3 nucleotides are TGTGCCAGCAGCGTAGCGGTGCCCACAGATACGCAGTATTTT. This translates into CASSVAVPTDTQYF. The chain links TRBV9 to TRBJ2-3; D unresolved. Germline V CDR1 and CDR2: SGDLS, YYNGEE. Trimming removed 0 bases from V and 2 bases from J, with 7 bases in between. The CDR3 runs 14 residues.